A single sample gave rise to the 21 T cell receptor beta chains below, sequenced in a study of T cell changes during pregnancy in multiple sclerosis. Sequencing was performed with immunoSEQ multiplex PCR; in TCRdb, only in-frame clones are kept and a portion is missing. This table has more than 40,000 clones, 90% appearing once. The sample was CD8+ T cells from peripheral blood mononuclear cells, taken in the third trimester of pregnancy. Receptors were obtained from a female donor with multiple sclerosis, enrolled in a pregnancy study.

The CDR3 reads CAWSATGGGGSPLHF. The CDR3, as DNA: TGTGCCTGGAGTGCAACAGGGGGCGGTGGGTCACCCCTCCACTTT. The chain is built from TRBV30 and TRBJ1-6; the match to TRBD1 covers 9 bases. J gave up 10 bases and V 1 base, and 8 bases lay outside the gene matches. Germline V gene data show CDR1 as GTSNPN and CDR2 as SVGIG (reference sequence). This CDR3 comprises 15 residues.

The CDR3 DNA reads as TGTGCCAGCAGTGCGGGACAGGGTGACACCGGGGAGCTGTTTTTT. Amino acid sequence: CASSAGQGDTGELFF. The J gene is TRBJ2-2, the V gene TRBV25-1, with 9 positions matching TRBD1. V was pared by 4 bases and J by 3 bases, with 3 bases of the junction left unmatched. Germline V gives CDR1 MGHDK, CDR2 SYGVNS. The CDR3 loop spans 15 amino acids.

V and J are TRBV7-9 and TRBJ2-5; 9 bases map to TRBD2. Germline CDR1 and CDR2: SEHNR and FQNEAQ (reference sequence). CDR3 length equals 13 residues. The V segment lost 8 bases and the J segment 1 base; nucleotides outside the gene matches: 2. For the CDR3, the DNA is TGTGCCAGCGGACTAGCGATCCAAGAGACCCAGTACTTC. Translating it yields CASGLAIQETQYF. The variable domain in full, with the rest retrieved from reference TRBV7-9 and TRBJ2-5, is DTGVSQNPRHKITKRGQNVTFRCDPISEHNRLYWYRQTLGQGPEFLTYFQNEAQLEKSRLLSDRFSAERPKGSFSTLEIQRTEQGDSAMYLCASGLAIQETQYFGPGTRLLVL.

The chain is built from TRBV4-3 and TRBJ1-5; possible D gene TRBD1, 5 bases. The germline V and J ends were trimmed by 4 bases and 5 bases, with 12 bases remaining between them. CDR1 and CDR2 from the germline V gene are LGHNA and YSLEER. This CDR3 has 14 amino acids. The CDR3 coding sequence is TGCGCCAGCAGCCGACTAGAAGGGGATCAGCCCCAGCATTTT. Its translation: CASSRLEGDQPQHF.

The chain combines TRBV27 with TRBJ2-1; 10 bases line up with TRBD1. Germline assignment: CDR1 MNHEY and CDR2 SMNVEV (reference sequence). The CDR3 length is 16 residues. Trimming cost V 4 bases and J 8 bases; bases outside gene matches: 11. This CDR3 reads CASSSLPGQGMDEQFF. The CDR3 DNA reads as TGTGCCAGCAGTTCACTTCCGGGACAGGGGATGGATGAGCAGTTCTTC.

The rearrangement joins TRBV2 to TRBJ1-5; D gene ambiguous. This CDR3 contains 15 residues. V lost 6 bases to trimming and J lost 2 bases, with 14 bases between them. CDR1 is SNHLY, CDR2 FYNNEI, per germline. The DNA of the CDR3 is TGTGCCAGCAGCCACTACATTGAAGGCAATCAGCCCCAGCATTTT. This sequence encodes CASSHYIEGNQPQHF.

V usage is TRBV7-8 and J usage is TRBJ1-6; 7 nucleotides match TRBD1. CDR3 size: 14 residues. Germline loops: CDR1 SGHVS, CDR2 FQNEAQ. Losses at the gene ends were 5 bases for V and 9 bases for J; bases not matched to a gene: 7. In DNA, the CDR3 is TGTGCCAGCAGCATTACAGGGGTAGGTTCACCCCTCCACTTT. It translates to CASSITGVGSPLHF.

The chain has TRBV7-2 and TRBJ2-7; D is undetermined. V gave up 4 bases and J gave up 0 bases, with 4 bases separating them. Per the germline V gene, CDR1 is SGHTA and CDR2 is FQGNSA. This CDR3 has 12 amino acids. In nucleotides, the CDR3 is TGTGCCAGCAGCTCCAGCTCCTACGAGCAGTACTTC. Residues: CASSSSSYEQYF. Looking up the rest from reference TRBV7-2 and TRBJ2-7 gives the full variable domain: GAGVSQSPSNKVTEKGKDVELRCDPISGHTALYWYRQSLGQGLEFLIYFQGNSAPDKSGLPSDRFSAERTGGSVSTLTIQRTQQEDSAVYLCASSSSSYEQYFGPGTRLTVT.

The chain recombines TRBV28 with TRBJ1-1, with 7 nucleotides matching TRBD1. The J segment lost 0 bases and the V segment lost 6 bases, leaving 7 bases of the junction unmatched. Looked up from germline, CDR1 is MDHEN and CDR2 is SYDVKM. The CDR3 sequence is 15 residues long. In DNA, the CDR3 is TGTGCCAGCAGCCCTAGGACAGGTGTGAACACTGAAGCTTTCTTT. Its translation is CASSPRTGVNTEAFF.

The chain couples TRBV9 to TRBJ2-3; TRBD1 aligns across 10 bases. The germline V gene encodes CDR1 SGDLS and CDR2 YYNGEE. J lost 4 bases, V lost 3 bases, and 5 bases had no gene match. CDR3 size: 15 residues. The CDR3 nucleotides are TGTGCCAGCAGCGAGACAGGGGGCGGACCAGATACGCAGTATTTT. It yields the protein CASSETGGGPDTQYF.

The rearrangement joins TRBV6-5 to TRBJ1-5; 7 nucleotides match TRBD1. CDR1 is MNHEY, CDR2 SVGAGI, per germline. The CDR3 length is 14 residues. The trim removed 6 bases at V and 2 bases at J, leaving 4 bases unmatched. The chain's CDR3 is CASRRTGRNQPQHF. CDR3 nucleotide sequence: TGTGCCAGCAGGAGGACAGGACGCAATCAGCCCCAGCATTTT.

This sequence joins TRBV6-1 and TRBJ2-7; 7 nucleotides align to TRBD1. The V gene's germline CDR1 is MNHNS and CDR2 SASEGT. Trimming cost V 2 bases and J 0 bases; bases outside gene matches: 7. CDR3 length: 16 residues. The CDR3 region is CASSETQGDSSYEQYF. In DNA, the CDR3 is TGTGCCAGCAGTGAAACCCAGGGGGATAGCTCCTACGAGCAGTACTTC.

This clone has only a few counts. Other DNA variants within this sample encode the same CDR3. The gene calls are TRBV19 and TRBJ2-2; TRBD1 matches 12 bases. J was trimmed by 5 bases and V by 5 bases; bases with no gene match: 3. The CDR3 is made up of 15 amino acids. Germline CDR1 reads LNHDA; CDR2 reads SQIVND (reference sequence). In DNA form, the CDR3 reads TGTGCCAGTAGTGGGACAGGGGGCTGGACCGGGGAGCTGTTTTTT. Translated: CASSGTGGWTGELFF.

The chain uses TRBV4-1 and TRBJ1-4; possible D gene TRBD1, 5 bases. The germline V gene encodes CDR1 MGHRA and CDR2 YSYEKL. With 0 bases removed from V and 1 base from J, the gap between germline ends came to 9 bases. CDR3 length: 16 residues. CDR3 coding DNA: TGCGCCAGCAGCCAAGATCGGGGGGAAACTAATGAAAAACTGTTTTTT. Amino acids: CASSQDRGETNEKLFF.

The sample holds one count of this clone. This chain links TRBV5-1 with TRBJ1-1; 7 bases align to TRBD1. CDR1 is SGHRS and CDR2 is YFSETQ in the germline V gene. The J segment lost 4 bases and the V segment lost 6 bases, leaving 6 bases of the junction unmatched. The CDR3 covers 13 residues. The CDR3 nucleotides are TGCGCCAGCATGAGGGGGCTCGGCACTGAAGCTTTCTTT. It translates to CASMRGLGTEAFF.

The chain employs TRBV5-1 and TRBJ1-6, with D unclear. The V gene lost 0 bases and the J gene lost 7 bases, with 8 bases spanning the gap. This CDR3 has 14 residues. Germline V CDR1 and CDR2: SGHRS, YFSETQ. Written as DNA, the CDR3 is TGCGCCAGCAGCTTGGGAGCGGAAAATTCACCCCTCCACTTT. It translates to CASSLGAENSPLHF.

This clone was seen a single time. This chain uses TRBV6-1 with TRBJ1-2, with D uncertain. The germline V and J ends were trimmed by 5 bases and 4 bases, with 11 bases remaining between them. Germline V gene sequence: CDR1 MNHNS, CDR2 SASEGT. The CDR3 loop spans 13 amino acids. The CDR3 spells CASSSSEIYGYTF. For the CDR3, the DNA is TGTGCCAGCAGTTCATCAGAAATCTATGGCTACACCTTC.

The table lists this clone with a count of one. The chain links TRBV10-3 to TRBJ2-1; a possible D gene is TRBD2 (5 bases). V shed 6 bases and J shed 5 bases, with 8 bases lying between them. The CDR3 loop spans 12 amino acids. Germline V gene data show CDR1 as ENHRY and CDR2 as SYGVKD. CDR3 sequence (DNA): TGTGCCATCAGGGACTTTGACAATGAGCAGTTCTTC. This codes for CAIRDFDNEQFF.

The gene calls are TRBV25-1 and TRBJ1-6; the match to TRBD1 covers 9 bases. J lost 7 bases, V lost 1 base, and 8 bases had no gene match. The CDR3 has 17 residues. The germline gives CDR1 MGHDK, CDR2 SYGVNS. The CDR3 bases are TGTGCCAGCAGTGAATCGGGGACAGGGATAACAAATTCACCCCTCCACTTT. Its protein is CASSESGTGITNSPLHF.

The gene calls are TRBV19 and TRBJ1-2; no reliable D call. Germline V gives CDR1 LNHDA, CDR2 SQIVND (reference sequence). The CDR3 covers 16 residues. V lost 0 bases, J lost 2 bases, and 13 bases lay in between. CDR3 nucleotides: TGTGCCAGTAGTATAGATATCGGAGAGGAGAACTATGGCTACACCTTC. It encodes CASSIDIGEENYGYTF.

The chain combines TRBV7-8 with TRBJ2-7; TRBD1 is a possible D gene (5 bases). Trimming removed 6 bases from V and 2 bases from J, with 11 bases in between. Germline values: CDR1 SGHVS, CDR2 FQNEAQ. There are 13 residues in the CDR3. CDR3 in DNA: TGTGCCAGCAGGATTACAGGAACCTACGAGCAGTACTTC. Its translation: CASRITGTYEQYF.